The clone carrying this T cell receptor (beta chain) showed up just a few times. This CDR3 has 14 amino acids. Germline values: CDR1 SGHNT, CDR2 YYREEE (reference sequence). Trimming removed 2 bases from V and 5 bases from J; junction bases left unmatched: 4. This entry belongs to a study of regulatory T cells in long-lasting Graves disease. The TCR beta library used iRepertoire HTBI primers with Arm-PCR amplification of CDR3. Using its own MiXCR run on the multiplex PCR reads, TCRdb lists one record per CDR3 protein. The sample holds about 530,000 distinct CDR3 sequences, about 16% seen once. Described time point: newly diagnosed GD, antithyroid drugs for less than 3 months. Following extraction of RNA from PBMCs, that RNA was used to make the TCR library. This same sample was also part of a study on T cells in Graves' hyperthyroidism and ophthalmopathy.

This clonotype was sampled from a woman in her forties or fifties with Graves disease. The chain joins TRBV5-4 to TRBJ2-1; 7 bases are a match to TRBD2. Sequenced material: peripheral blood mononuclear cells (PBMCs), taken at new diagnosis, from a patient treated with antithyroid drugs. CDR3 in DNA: TGTGCCAGCAGCTTCGTCGGGGGGAACAATGAGCAGTTCTTC. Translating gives CASSFVGGNNEQFF.